Shown below are 14 T cell receptor beta chains from a single sample sequenced in a study of cytomegalovirus exposure and HLA in healthy donors. Profiled with immunoSEQ multiplex PCR; TCRdb holds only in-frame clones, not every one. The sample consists of some 140,000 clones, roughly four fifths of them appearing once. Material for sequencing was PBMCs. Receptors were obtained from a man aged 25-45 years in good health and CMV-seropositive.

The chain uses TRBV7-3 and TRBJ2-1; unclear D gene. V lost 5 bases to trimming and J lost 2 bases, with 16 bases between them. Germline CDR1 reads SGHTA; CDR2 reads FQGTGA. CDR3 length equals 16 residues. For the CDR3, the DNA is TGTGCCAGCAGCCCCTATTCCGCCCCTACCTACAATGAGCAGTTCTTC. This encodes CASSPYSAPTYNEQFF. Variable domain in full (rest from reference TRBV7-3 and TRBJ2-1): GAGVSQTPSNKVTEKGKYVELRCDPISGHTALYWYRQSLGQGPEFLIYFQGTGAADDSGLPNDRFFAVRPEGSVSTLKIQRTERGDSAVYLCASSPYSAPTYNEQFFGPGTRLTVL.

In regard to this clone: Other DNA sequences within the sample encode an identical CDR3. The V call is TRBV5-7, the J call TRBJ1-2; D not resolved. TRBV5-7 is an ORF, with its function uncertain. V was cut by 0 bases and J by 8 bases, with 14 bases left in between. The CDR3 is 14 residues long. The CDR3 sequence: CASSLGVGTGGYTF. The CDR3, as DNA: TGTGCCAGCAGCTTGGGGGTAGGCACGGGGGGCTACACCTTC.

V and J are TRBV10-3 and TRBJ2-3; D not certain. The V gene's germline CDR1 is ENHRY and CDR2 SYGVKD. Trimming removed 0 bases from V and 3 bases from J, with 13 bases in between. The CDR3 is 16 amino acids. CDR3 nucleotide sequence: TGTGCCATCAGTGAGTCAGGCACCGTGAGGACAGATACGCAGTATTTT. Translation gives CAISESGTVRTDTQYF.

V is TRBV6-1 and J is TRBJ1-1; possibly TRBD1 for D (6 bases). Germline V gives CDR1 MNHNS, CDR2 SASEGT. Trimming pared 7 bases from V and 4 bases from J, leaving 16 bases between. The CDR3 covers 14 residues. The CDR3 loop reads CASIGWDTVTEAFF. The CDR3 region has the DNA TGTGCCAGCATTGGATGGGACACAGTCACTGAAGCTTTCTTT.

The V gene is TRBV19, the J gene TRBJ2-1; TRBD1 matches at 9 bases. The CDR3 is made up of 18 amino acids. Germline lookup yields CDR1 LNHDA and CDR2 SQIVND (reference sequence). The trim removed 3 bases at V and 4 bases at J, leaving 13 bases unmatched. Written as DNA, the CDR3 is TGTGCCAGTAGTATTGGGACAGGGAACGGAGGCCTATACAATGAGCAGTTCTTC. It specifies CASSIGTGNGGLYNEQFF.

V and J are TRBV5-4 and TRBJ1-2; 9 bases line up with TRBD1. V gave up 0 bases and J gave up 8 bases; unmatched junction bases: 5. Germline CDR1 and CDR2: SGHNT and YYREEE (reference sequence). This CDR3 is built from 14 residues. The CDR3 DNA is TGTGCCAGCAGCTTGGGACAGGGGGTTGGGGGCTACACCTTC. Protein sequence: CASSLGQGVGGYTF. The entire variable domain, with the rest obtained from reference TRBV5-4 and TRBJ1-2, is as follows: ETGVTQSPTHLIKTRGQQVTLRCSSQSGHNTVSWYQQALGQGPQFIFQYYREEENGRGNFPPRFSGLQFPNYSSELNVNALELDDSALYLCASSLGQGVGGYTFGSGTRLTVV.

DNA of the CDR3: TGCGCCAGCAGCTTAGACGGGGTGAATGGCTACACCTTC. Translation: CASSLDGVNGYTF. V and J are TRBV5-1 and TRBJ1-2; D not resolved. The CDR3 is 13 amino acids. Germline V lookup: CDR1 SGHRS, CDR2 YFSETQ. Trimming left V 2 bases short and J 6 bases short, with 11 bases between.

This CDR3 is CASREQAAGGYGYTF. Here the CDR3 DNA reads TGTGCCAGCCGCGAACAGGCAGCGGGAGGTTATGGCTACACCTTC. This chain uses TRBV7-2 with TRBJ1-2, with a tentative D call TRBD1 (5 bases). Trimming stripped 8 bases from V and 5 bases from J, with 21 bases between. In germline, CDR1 is SGHTA, CDR2 FQGNSA. This CDR3 spans 15 amino acids.

This chain connects TRBV11-2 to TRBJ2-7, with D perhaps matching TRBD1 (5 bases). CDR1 and CDR2 (germline): SGHAT, FQNNGV. This CDR3 region has 16 residues. The V gene lost 3 bases and the J gene lost 0 bases, with 15 bases spanning the gap. CDR3 sequence (DNA): TGTGCCAGCAGCTTCAAACCTACCGACAGCTCCTACGAGCAGTACTTC. Translated: CASSFKPTDSSYEQYF.

The chain is built from TRBV27 and TRBJ2-5; 16 positions agree with TRBD2. This CDR3 region has 16 residues. V was clipped by 5 bases and J by 2 bases; unmatched bases: 2. Per the germline V gene, CDR1 is MNHEY and CDR2 is SMNVEV (reference sequence). CDR3 amino acids: CASSLGLAGGQETQYF. CDR3 in DNA: TGTGCCAGCAGTCTGGGACTAGCGGGGGGGCAAGAGACCCAGTACTTC.

The chain joins TRBV19 to TRBJ1-2, with 10 bases lining up with TRBD1. This CDR3 spans 15 amino acids. Germline V gene data show CDR1 as LNHDA and CDR2 as SQIVND (reference sequence). Trimming at V came to 4 bases and at J to 2 bases, leaving 4 bases not matched to a gene. DNA for the CDR3: TGTGCCAGTAGTAAATGGGACAGGGGCAACTATGGCTACACCTTC. Its protein product is CASSKWDRGNYGYTF.

V is TRBV6-6 and J is TRBJ2-5; 8 nucleotides line up with TRBD2. Germline loops: CDR1 MNHNY, CDR2 SVGAGI (reference sequence). V shed 11 bases and J 1 base; nucleotides not matched to a gene: 9. The CDR3 extends over 14 amino acids. The CDR3 loop reads CASRPSGGQETQYF. The CDR3 DNA follows: TGTGCCTCCAGACCGAGCGGGGGCCAAGAGACCCAGTACTTC.

V is TRBV7-9 and J is TRBJ1-2; 9 nucleotides line up with TRBD1. The V segment lost 8 bases and the J segment 6 bases; nucleotides outside the gene matches: 10. This CDR3 contains 14 residues. The germline V gene has CDR1 SEHNR and CDR2 FQNEAQ (reference sequence). CDR3 protein: CASRRDRALDGYTF. The CDR3 DNA sequence: TGTGCCAGCCGCCGGGACAGGGCCCTTGATGGCTACACCTTC.

The chain has TRBV10-3 and TRBJ2-7; D may be TRBD1 (5 bases). The CDR3 is made up of 14 amino acids. V gave up 8 bases and J gave up 6 bases, with 20 bases separating them. Germline assignment: CDR1 ENHRY and CDR2 SYGVKD. The DNA for the CDR3 is TGTGCCATCGGTTTGCAGGGCTCGTCCGGCGAGCAGTACTTC. It specifies CAIGLQGSSGEQYF.